The 28 T cell receptor beta chains listed next were all sequenced from one sample in a study of T cell changes during pregnancy in multiple sclerosis. Clones were sequenced by immunoSEQ multiplex PCR, and TCRdb holds only the in-frame ones, with some missing. The sample yields about 38,000 clones, more than 90% seen once. Sequencing was performed on CD8+ T cells from peripheral blood mononuclear cells, taken after pregnancy. Source of these receptors: a female donor with multiple sclerosis, enrolled in a pregnancy study.

V is TRBV29-1 and J is TRBJ2-2, with D perhaps matching TRBD1 (6 bases). CDR1 is SQVTM, CDR2 ANQGSEA, per germline. This CDR3 is built from 17 residues. V was shortened by 0 bases and J by 6 bases, with 20 bases between the two germline ends. This chain's CDR3 is CSVEDGRPTGVPGELFF. CDR3 DNA: TGCAGCGTTGAAGATGGGAGACCGACAGGAGTGCCCGGGGAGCTGTTTTTT.

The genes are TRBV29-1 and TRBJ2-7; TRBD1 is a possible D gene (6 bases). With 6 bases removed from V and 3 bases from J, the gap between germline ends came to 18 bases. The CDR3 is made up of 14 amino acids. Germline V gene sequence: CDR1 SQVTM, CDR2 ANQGSEA. The CDR3 here is CSVRTAEQLYEQYF. DNA of the CDR3: TGCAGCGTCCGGACAGCGGAGCAACTCTACGAGCAGTACTTC.

The rearrangement uses TRBV6-5 and TRBJ1-1, with D possibly TRBD1 on 5 matching bases. From germline, CDR1 is MNHEY and CDR2 SVGAGI. The CDR3 length is 16 residues. V lost 3 bases and J 0 bases, leaving 14 bases between the germline ends. CDR3 sequence: CASSYGQGGMNTEAFF. The DNA of the CDR3 is TGTGCCAGCAGTTATGGGCAGGGCGGGATGAACACTGAAGCTTTCTTT.

The chain recombines TRBV2 with TRBJ1-1, with D hard to call. Germline assignment: CDR1 SNHLY and CDR2 FYNNEI. This CDR3 has 14 residues. The ends were cut back, 7 bases at V and 6 bases at J, with 18 bases in the middle. CDR3: CASIVDPKRAEAFF. CDR3 nucleotide sequence: TGTGCCAGCATTGTGGACCCTAAGAGGGCTGAAGCTTTCTTT.

V usage is TRBV10-1 and J usage is TRBJ2-5; 7 bases are shared with TRBD1. Germline-derived CDR1 and CDR2 are WNHNN and SYGVQD (reference sequence). The CDR3 totals 14 residues. Trimming cost V 7 bases and J 0 bases; bases outside gene matches: 5. This CDR3 reads CASNPGTDQETQYF. The CDR3 DNA sequence: TGCGCCAGCAACCCCGGGACAGACCAAGAGACCCAGTACTTC.

This clone was detected a few times. The V gene is TRBV19, the J gene TRBJ2-1; 7 nucleotides agree with TRBD2. The V gene end was trimmed by 2 bases and the J gene end by 3 bases; junction bases not matched to a gene: 7. The CDR3 covers 16 residues. The germline V gene encodes CDR1 LNHDA and CDR2 SQIVND (reference sequence). CDR3 nucleotides: TGTGCCAGTAGTATATCTAGCGGAGCTCGCTACAATGAGCAGTTCTTC. The encoded protein is CASSISSGARYNEQFF.

This chain joins TRBV6-1 and TRBJ1-1; D is unresolved. Trimming took off 10 bases at V and 7 bases at J, with 19 bases between the two ends. The CDR3 has 13 residues. CDR1 MNHNS and CDR2 SASEGT come from the germline V gene. As DNA, the CDR3 is TGTGCCACCATCTCTCGAGAAGCAGGTGAAGCTTTCTTT. It yields the protein CATISREAGEAFF.

The V and J genes are TRBV5-6 and TRBJ1-6; TRBD1 aligns across 7 bases. Trimming at V came to 6 bases and at J to 0 bases, leaving 12 bases not matched to a gene. CDR3 length: 18 residues. Germline-derived CDR1 and CDR2 are SGHDT and YYEEEE. CDR3 sequence reads: CASTFGTVPSSYNSPLHF. Here the CDR3 DNA reads TGTGCCAGCACCTTCGGGACAGTCCCGAGCTCCTATAATTCACCCCTCCACTTT.

The chain has TRBV11-1 and TRBJ2-7; D gene ambiguous. The CDR3 contains 12 residues. The germline CDR1 and CDR2 sequences are SGHAT and FQDESV (reference sequence). Trimming removed 2 bases from V and 7 bases from J, with 9 bases in between. CDR3 protein: CASSLNYREQYF. The CDR3 nucleotides read TGTGCCAGCAGCTTAAACTACCGGGAGCAGTACTTC.

The chain carries TRBV5-1 and TRBJ2-3; D is unclear. This CDR3 region has 13 residues. Trimming left V 1 base short and J 4 bases short, with 7 bases between. Germline values: CDR1 SGHRS, CDR2 YFSETQ. CDR3 region: CASSLSRPDTQYF. In DNA form, the CDR3 reads TGCGCCAGCAGCTTGTCTAGACCAGATACGCAGTATTTT. The entire variable domain, with the rest obtained from reference TRBV5-1 and TRBJ2-3, is as follows: KAGVTQTPRYLIKTRGQQVTLSCSPISGHRSVSWYQQTPGQGLQFLFEYFSETQRNKGNFPGRFSGRQFSNSRSEMNVSTLELGDSALYLCASSLSRPDTQYFGPGTRLTVL.

The J gene is TRBJ2-1, the V gene TRBV9; tentatively, D is TRBD1 (6 bases). The V end lost 4 bases, the J end lost 0 bases, and 14 bases lay between the germline ends. The germline gives CDR1 SGDLS, CDR2 YYNGEE. There are 16 residues in the CDR3. The CDR3 DNA follows: TGTGCCAGCAGCCCCGCTTCGGGACACTCCTACAATGAGCAGTTCTTC. Translated, it gives CASSPASGHSYNEQFF.

V and J are TRBV4-2 and TRBJ2-5, with 7 positions matching TRBD2. V was clipped by 4 bases and J by 2 bases; unmatched bases: 10. CDR1 is LGHNA, CDR2 YNFKEQ, per germline. The CDR3 totals 16 residues. In DNA, the CDR3 is TGTGCCAGCAGCCCAAGGGGAGCGGGGCGTCAAGAGACCCAGTACTTC. This translates into CASSPRGAGRQETQYF.

This clone showed up just once. The J gene is TRBJ2-1, the V gene TRBV19, with D uncertain. Trimming left V 5 bases short and J 0 bases short, with 8 bases between. Per germline, CDR1 LNHDA and CDR2 SQIVND (reference sequence). The CDR3 length is 14 residues. The CDR3 is CASSYSLSYNEQFF. The CDR3 region has the DNA TGTGCCAGTAGTTACAGCCTCTCCTACAATGAGCAGTTCTTC.

CDR3 nucleotides: TGTGCCAGCAGCGTTGGACAGGGGGCAGGAGGCACTGAAGCTTTCTTT. Protein product: CASSVGQGAGGTEAFF. V is TRBV9 and J is TRBJ1-1, with 11 bases identical to TRBD1. Germline assignment: CDR1 SGDLS and CDR2 YYNGEE. The CDR3 length is 16 residues. V lost 2 bases and J lost 4; bases outside the gene matches: 7.

The genes are TRBV27 and TRBJ2-1; maybe TRBD2 (5 bases). V was cut by 6 bases and J by 8 bases, with 17 bases left in between. The CDR3 covers 14 residues. Germline-derived CDR1 and CDR2 are MNHEY and SMNVEV (reference sequence). The CDR3 nucleotides read TGTGCCAGCAGCCCCCGGACTGCCTTTGATGAGCAGTTCTTC. Translated: CASSPRTAFDEQFF.

This clone was observed once. This chain joins TRBV27 and TRBJ1-5; D may be TRBD1 (6 bases). Germline V gives CDR1 MNHEY, CDR2 SMNVEV (reference sequence). The germline V and J ends were trimmed by 2 bases and 4 bases, with 18 bases remaining between them. The CDR3 contains 17 residues. The CDR3 loop reads CASSLAGAREGNQPQHF. The CDR3 nucleotides are TGTGCCAGCAGTTTAGCAGGGGCGCGCGAGGGTAATCAGCCCCAGCATTTT.

This chain connects TRBV5-6 to TRBJ1-1; 8 bases fit TRBD1. The V segment lost 4 bases and the J segment 10 bases; nucleotides outside the gene matches: 3. This CDR3 region has 11 residues. Per germline, CDR1 SGHDT and CDR2 YYEEEE. CDR3 DNA: TGTGCCAGCAGCCAAGACAGGGGAGCTTTCTTT. Its protein product is CASSQDRGAFF.

The chain links TRBV7-9 to TRBJ2-7; 9 bases match TRBD1. The CDR3 is 15 residues long. From germline, CDR1 is SEHNR and CDR2 FQNEAQ (reference sequence). V dropped 2 bases and J dropped 5; count of bases not matched to a gene: 7. The CDR3 nucleotides read TGTGCCAGCAGCTTAACTCGTACAGGGGGCAACGAGCAGTACTTC. Encoded protein: CASSLTRTGGNEQYF.

This clone was seen ten or more times. The sample carries other DNA sequences with the same CDR3. The chain is built from TRBV15 and TRBJ1-2; D gene unclear. The CDR3 consists of 14 residues. The ends were cut back, 3 bases at V and 7 bases at J, with 15 bases in the middle. From germline, CDR1 is LNHNV and CDR2 YYDKDF (reference sequence). The CDR3 sequence: CATSSLGSGVGYTF. The CDR3 DNA reads TGTGCCACCAGCAGCCTAGGGAGTGGGGTTGGCTACACCTTC.

The chain employs TRBV6-5 and TRBJ1-1; no clear D. Trimming removed 0 bases from V and 4 bases from J, with 6 bases in between. Germline V gene data show CDR1 as MNHEY and CDR2 as SVGAGI. The CDR3 runs 13 residues. The CDR3 sequence is CASSYSPGTEAFF. The CDR3 DNA reads TGTGCCAGCAGTTACTCCCCAGGCACTGAAGCTTTCTTT.

The chain links TRBV4-1 to TRBJ1-2; no clear D. This CDR3 is built from 16 residues. V lost 0 bases and J 1 base, leaving 12 bases between the germline ends. The V gene's germline CDR1 is MGHRA and CDR2 YSYEKL. Here the CDR3 reads CASSQEEGIFNYGYTF. CDR3 DNA sequence: TGCGCCAGCAGCCAAGAAGAGGGCATTTTTAACTATGGCTACACCTTC.

The chain carries TRBV4-1 and TRBJ1-1; 9 bases match TRBD1. Germline V lookup: CDR1 MGHRA, CDR2 YSYEKL. CDR3 size: 15 residues. V was clipped by 2 bases and J by 2 bases; unmatched bases: 3. The CDR3 loop reads CASSQTTGGNTEAFF. In DNA form, the CDR3 reads TGCGCCAGCAGCCAAACCACAGGGGGCAACACTGAAGCTTTCTTT.

The J gene is TRBJ1-3, the V gene TRBV7-9, with D uncertain. The germline CDR1 and CDR2 sequences are SEHNR and FQNEAQ (reference sequence). The V end lost 2 bases, the J end lost 2 bases, and 10 bases lay between the germline ends. This CDR3 has 15 amino acids. The CDR3 DNA reads TGTGCCAGCAGCTTACCCGCTGAGGCTGGAAACACCATATATTTT. Protein sequence: CASSLPAEAGNTIYF.

The chain joins TRBV27 to TRBJ2-5, with 7 bases identical to TRBD1. This CDR3 is 14 amino acids long. Per germline, CDR1 MNHEY and CDR2 SMNVEV (reference sequence). The ends lost 0 bases at V and 7 bases at J; junction bases unmatched: 5. CDR3 DNA: TGTGCCAGCAGTTTATCGATGGGACAGTCGACCCAGTACTTC. Translation: CASSLSMGQSTQYF.

This chain uses TRBV11-1 with TRBJ2-1; TRBD2 matches 11 bases. CDR1 is SGHAT and CDR2 is FQDESV in the germline V gene (reference sequence). The CDR3 consists of 16 residues. With 5 bases clipped from V and 1 base from J, the junction kept 4 bases outside the gene matches. CDR3 sequence reads: CASSPTSGVSYNEQFF. For the CDR3, the DNA is TGTGCCAGCAGCCCGACTAGCGGGGTGTCCTACAATGAGCAGTTCTTC.

Only one count was recorded for this clone. V usage is TRBV7-6 and J usage is TRBJ1-1; tentatively, D is TRBD1 (5 bases). This CDR3 is 11 amino acids long. In germline, CDR1 is SGHVS, CDR2 FNYEAQ. The ends were cut back, 6 bases at V and 7 bases at J, with 9 bases in the middle. In DNA form, the CDR3 reads TGTGCCAGCAGGAAGGGGCGTGAAGCTTTCTTT. It codes for CASRKGREAFF.

The chain recombines TRBV2 with TRBJ1-5; D not resolved. CDR3 length: 12 residues. Germline loops: CDR1 SNHLY, CDR2 FYNNEI. Trimming took off 5 bases at V and 6 bases at J, with 8 bases between the two ends. The DNA of the CDR3 is TGTGCCAGCAGTAGCTTTCGTCAGCCCCAGCATTTT. Translating gives CASSSFRQPQHF.

The chain links TRBV5-1 to TRBJ2-7; TRBD2 is a possible D gene (6 bases). Germline loops: CDR1 SGHRS, CDR2 YFSETQ. V lost 0 bases and J 7 bases, leaving 14 bases between the germline ends. This CDR3 region has 14 residues. The CDR3 nucleotides are TGCGCCAGCAGCTTGGGATGGAGGGGCAATGAGCAGTACTTC. The encoded protein is CASSLGWRGNEQYF.